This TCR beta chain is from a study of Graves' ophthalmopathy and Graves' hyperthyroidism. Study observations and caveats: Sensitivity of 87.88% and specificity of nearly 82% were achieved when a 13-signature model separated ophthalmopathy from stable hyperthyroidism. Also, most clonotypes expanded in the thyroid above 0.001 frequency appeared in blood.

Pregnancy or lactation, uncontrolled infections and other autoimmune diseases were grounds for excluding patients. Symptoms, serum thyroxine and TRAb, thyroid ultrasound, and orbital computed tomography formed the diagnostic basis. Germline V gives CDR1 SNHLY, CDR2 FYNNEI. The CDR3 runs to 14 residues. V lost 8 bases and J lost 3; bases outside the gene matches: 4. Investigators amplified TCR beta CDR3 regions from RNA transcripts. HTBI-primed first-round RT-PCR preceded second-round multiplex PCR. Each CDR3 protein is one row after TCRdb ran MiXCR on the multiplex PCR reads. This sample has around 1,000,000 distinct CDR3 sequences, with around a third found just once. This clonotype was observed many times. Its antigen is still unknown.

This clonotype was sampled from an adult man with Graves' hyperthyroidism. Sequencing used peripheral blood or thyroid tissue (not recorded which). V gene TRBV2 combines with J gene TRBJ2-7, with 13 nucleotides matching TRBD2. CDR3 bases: TGTGCCAGCGCGGGACTAGCGGGACTCTACGAGCAGTACTTC. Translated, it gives CASAGLAGLYEQYF.